Below are 10 T cell receptor beta chains sequenced from a single sample in a study of cytomegalovirus exposure and HLA in healthy donors. PCR primers comprised 60 Vbeta and 13 Jbeta primers. TCRdb's copy holds only in-frame clones and misses some; the assay was immunoSEQ multiplex PCR. The sample records 160,000 or so clones, around 69% being singletons. What was sequenced was PBMCs. All receptors come from a woman aged 30 to 39 in good health and CMV-seronegative.

This clone has a single count. V is TRBV6-5 and J is TRBJ1-2; D not certain. CDR3 size: 11 residues. Trimming removed 8 bases from V and 8 bases from J, with 12 bases in between. CDR1 MNHEY and CDR2 SVGAGI come from the germline V gene. The CDR3 sequence: CASSMGVGYTF. Written as DNA, the CDR3 is TGTGCCAGCTCTATGGGCGTCGGCTACACCTTC.

This clone was seen a single time. The V and J genes are TRBV11-3 and TRBJ1-6; D might be TRBD1 (5 bases). CDR3 length equals 12 residues. Germline-derived CDR1 and CDR2 are SGHNT and YENEEA. The V and J ends lost 4 bases and 14 bases respectively, with 12 bases between them. The CDR3 protein is CASSSSGHTLHF. CDR3 DNA sequence: TGTGCCAGCAGCTCTTCCGGACATACCCTCCACTTT.

J is TRBJ2-3 and V is TRBV27; D is possibly TRBD1 (6 bases). Germline V CDR1 and CDR2: MNHEY, SMNVEV (reference sequence). This CDR3 has 14 amino acids. V shed 5 bases and J shed 8 bases, with 17 bases lying between them. This CDR3 is CASSTWTDPGTQYF. The CDR3, as DNA: TGTGCCAGCAGTACCTGGACAGATCCGGGTACGCAGTATTTT.

The CDR3 region has the DNA TGTGCCAGCAGCTTATCTAAAAACAATGAGCAGTTCTTC. This sequence encodes CASSLSKNNEQFF. The J gene is TRBJ2-1, the V gene TRBV7-2, with D unclear. Deletions cut 2 bases from V and 5 bases from J, with 7 bases between. In germline, CDR1 is SGHTA, CDR2 FQGNSA. There are 13 residues in the CDR3.

This clone came up a few times. The chain has TRBV6-5 and TRBJ1-1, with a tentative D call TRBD1 (6 bases). This CDR3 is 14 amino acids long. The V and J ends lost 0 bases and 4 bases respectively, with 9 bases between them. The germline V gene encodes CDR1 MNHEY and CDR2 SVGAGI. The CDR3 loop reads CASSYSKQGTEAFF. The DNA of the CDR3 is TGTGCCAGCAGTTACTCGAAACAGGGCACTGAAGCTTTCTTT.

The gene calls are TRBV4-2 and TRBJ2-1; D might be TRBD2 (7 bases). The CDR3 sequence is 16 residues long. Germline CDR1 is LGHNA and CDR2 is YNFKEQ. V was shortened by 2 bases and J by 4 bases, with 15 bases between the two germline ends. DNA for the CDR3: TGTGCCAGCAGCCAAACCCGGGGGGCGTTATACAATGAGCAGTTCTTC. Protein product: CASSQTRGALYNEQFF.

This clone was seen more than once but under ten times. V is TRBV15 and J is TRBJ2-4; the match to TRBD1 covers 8 bases. The CDR3 spans 15 residues. Per the germline V gene, CDR1 is LNHNV and CDR2 is YYDKDF (reference sequence). After removal of 2 bases from V and 8 bases from J, the junction contained 8 bases not matched to a gene. The CDR3 is CATSRPQTGEDIQYF. DNA for the CDR3: TGTGCCACCAGCAGACCCCAGACAGGGGAGGACATTCAGTACTTC.

The chain recombines TRBV7-6 with TRBJ2-7; 9 nucleotides agree with TRBD1. V was pared by 5 bases and J by 7 bases, with 15 bases of the junction left unmatched. CDR3 length equals 16 residues. CDR1 SGHVS and CDR2 FNYEAQ come from the germline V gene. In DNA form, the CDR3 reads TGTGCCAGCAGCCCTTTTCCCCGGGACAGGGAGTGGGAGCAGTACTTC. It specifies CASSPFPRDREWEQYF.

This sequence joins TRBV28 and TRBJ1-5; TRBD1 might be the D (6 bases). This CDR3 comprises 15 residues. Germline V gene lookup returns CDR1 MDHEN and CDR2 SYDVKM. Trimming took 6 bases from V and 0 from J, leaving 12 bases between them. The CDR3 nucleotides read TGTGCCAGCAGATCGACAGGATTTAGCAATCAGCCCCAGCATTTT. As protein: CASRSTGFSNQPQHF. The full variable domain, its missing parts supplied by reference TRBV28 and TRBJ1-5, is DVKVTQSSRYLVKRTGEKVFLECVQDMDHENMFWYRQDPGLGLRLIYFSYDVKMKEKGDIPEGYSVSREKKERFSLILESASTNQTSMYLCASRSTGFSNQPQHFGDGTRLSIL.

The chain employs TRBV5-1 and TRBJ2-1; tentatively, D is TRBD1 (6 bases). Germline CDR1 reads SGHRS; CDR2 reads YFSETQ. V was cut by 8 bases and J by 5 bases, with 17 bases left in between. The CDR3 extends over 14 amino acids. This CDR3 is CASTDTGSDNEQFF. CDR3 in DNA: TGCGCCAGTACTGATACAGGGTCGGACAATGAGCAGTTCTTC. The full variable domain, completed using reference TRBV5-1 and TRBJ2-1, is KAGVTQTPRYLIKTRGQQVTLSCSPISGHRSVSWYQQTPGQGLQFLFEYFSETQRNKGNFPGRFSGRQFSNSRSEMNVSTLELGDSALYLCASTDTGSDNEQFFGPGTRLTVL.